A selection of T cell receptor beta chains follows, all from one sample in a study of blood T cell repertoires in COVID-19. This table comes from immunoSEQ multiplex PCR, and its TCRdb copy is limited to in-frame clones, with some not included. The sample lists some 300,000 clones, about 87% occurring once. Material: peripheral blood. These receptors were obtained from a woman aged 25 to 39 who had recovered from COVID-19. The conserved cysteine and the conserved F or W are not part of the CDR3 here.

TRBV4-2 | ASRPTGGSYNEQF
TRBV2 | ASSGDNQPQH
TRBV11-2 | ASSHTGSWEQY
TRBV6-6 | ASRPIGQSNTEAF
TRBV2 | ASSEQGGGQPQH
TRBV6-5 | ASKETGSNEKLF
TRBV4-2 | ASSQEGGHQY
TRBV7-3 | ASSLQLGRTDTQY
TRBV11-2 | ASSLVQGAGPTEAF
TRBV6-5 | ASSYSPDSYNEQF
TRBV5-5 | ASSLGQGDGYT
TRBV2 | ASGRQGSYNSPLH
TRBV28 | ASSLEGGLSYGYT
TRBV2 | ASSSQGWGQPQH
TRBV19 | ASSPRTDGYT
TRBV27 | ASSLGPLSYEQY
TRBV28 | ASWEGVNTEAF
TRBV7-9 | ASSLGGGYEKLF
TRBV5-1 | ASSFETGYEQY
TRBV7-9 | ASSLALWQGGYT
TRBV28 | ASSPVGTGAGNTEAF
TRBV7-9 | ASSLASGHREQY
TRBV28 | ASSYYQGFEKLF
TRBV2 | ASSKTGTGGDEQY
TRBV11-2 | ASSLTGIEQY
TRBV7-6 | ASSPGQGGYYGYT
TRBV11-3 | ASSPRTGPWGANVLT
TRBV7-3 | ASSPDRGAGELF
TRBV6-4 | ASSEGRYTEAF
TRBV6-5 | ASSYLGGGGYEQY
TRBV5-1 | ASSLPGNSPLH
TRBV11-3 | ASSSSGTSGYNEQF
TRBV7-2 | ASSLDARWGATYEQY
TRBV2 | ASSEVGGGRSGETQY
TRBV5-1 | ASSLQNAIQETQY
TRBV7-2 | ASREQGRGYGYT
TRBV29-1 | SVEENRETQY
TRBV3-1/TRBV3-2 | ASSQDSGPGNTIY
TRBV27 | ASRAGVLTEAF
TRBV27 | ASSPNTGTGSDEQY
TRBV2 | ASSVAKGNQPQH